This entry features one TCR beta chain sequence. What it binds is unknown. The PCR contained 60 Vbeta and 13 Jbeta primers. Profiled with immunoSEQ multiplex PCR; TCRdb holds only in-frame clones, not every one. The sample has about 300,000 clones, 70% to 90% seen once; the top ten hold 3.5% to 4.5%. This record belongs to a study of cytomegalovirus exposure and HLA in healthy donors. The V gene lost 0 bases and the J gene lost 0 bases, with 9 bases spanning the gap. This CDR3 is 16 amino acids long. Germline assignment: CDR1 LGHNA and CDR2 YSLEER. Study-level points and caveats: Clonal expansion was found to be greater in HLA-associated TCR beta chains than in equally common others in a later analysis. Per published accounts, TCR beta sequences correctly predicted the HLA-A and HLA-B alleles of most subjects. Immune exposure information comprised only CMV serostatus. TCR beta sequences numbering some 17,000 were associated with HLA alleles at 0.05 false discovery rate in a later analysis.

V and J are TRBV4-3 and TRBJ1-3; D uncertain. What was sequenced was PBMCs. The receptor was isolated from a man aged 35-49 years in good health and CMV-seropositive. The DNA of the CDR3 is TGCGCCAGCAGCCAAGATAAGAGGCTCTCTGGAAACACCATATATTTT. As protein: CASSQDKRLSGNTIYF.